The next 27 T cell receptor beta chains were all read from a single sample in a study of PD-1 blockade in classical Hodgkin lymphoma. Profiling relied on immunoSEQ multiplex PCR, and the TCRdb table lists in-frame clones only, not all of them. This table has 31,000 or so clones, around 81% appearing once. Time point described: cycle 4 day 1 (C4D1), after six to seven weeks of nivolumab. Each patient's relapse followed autologous stem cell transplantation, and brentuximab vedotin exposure varied. The sequencing used peripheral blood mononuclear cells (PBMCs), collected before the fourth cycle of nivolumab. The receptor source for this set is a human donor with classical Hodgkin lymphoma.

The chain has TRBV9 and TRBJ2-3; 9 bases fit TRBD2. The CDR3 contains 16 residues. The germline V gene encodes CDR1 SGDLS and CDR2 YYNGEE. Unmatched junction bases numbered 4, after V lost 2 bases and J lost 0 bases. For the CDR3, the DNA is TGTGCCAGCAGCGTTTGGCGGGGGGGCAGCACAGATACGCAGTATTTT. It translates to CASSVWRGGSTDTQYF.

This chain uses TRBV30 with TRBJ2-7; no clear D. The CDR3 contains 13 residues. In germline, CDR1 is GTSNPN, CDR2 SVGIG (reference sequence). Trimming took off 0 bases at V and 4 bases at J, with 10 bases between the two ends. The CDR3 nucleotides are TGTGCCTGGAGTGTCCAGGAGAATTACGAGCAGTACGTC. Translated: CAWSVQENYEQYV.

The J gene is TRBJ1-3, the V gene TRBV25-1; D remains unclear. Between the trimmed V and J ends, which lost 0 bases and 4 bases, there was a span of 7 bases. From germline, CDR1 is MGHDK and CDR2 SYGVNS. CDR3 size: 14 residues. CDR3 amino acids: CASSEYTEGNTIYF. CDR3 sequence (DNA): TGTGCCAGCAGTGAATACACTGAAGGAAACACCATATATTTT.

The rearrangement links TRBV28 to TRBJ1-2, with 8 nucleotides matching TRBD1. There are 13 residues in the CDR3. V lost 4 bases, J lost 13 bases, and 11 bases stayed unmatched. Germline CDR1 reads MDHEN; CDR2 reads SYDVKM. CDR3: CASSSGSTGVCTF. The CDR3 DNA reads as TGTGCCAGCAGTTCAGGCTCGACAGGGGTATGCACCTTC.

The J gene is TRBJ1-1, the V gene TRBV4-1; perhaps TRBD1 as D (5 bases). This CDR3 comprises 15 residues. Germline CDR1 reads MGHRA; CDR2 reads YSYEKL. Deletions cut 0 bases from V and 4 bases from J, with 12 bases between. The CDR3 loop is CASSQDRGSVTEAFF. The CDR3 DNA is TGCGCCAGCAGCCAAGATCGGGGGTCTGTCACTGAAGCTTTCTTT.

This clone was seen only a few times. The chain recombines TRBV7-2 with TRBJ1-5; D not resolved. Trimming cost V 4 bases and J 4 bases, with 8 bases left between them. Looked up from germline, CDR1 is SGHTA and CDR2 is FQGNSA. This CDR3 has 13 residues. CDR3 sequence: CASSSHGNQPQHF. Written as DNA, the CDR3 is TGTGCCAGCAGCTCACATGGGAATCAGCCCCAGCATTTT.

The rearrangement joins TRBV7-2 to TRBJ2-1, with D maybe TRBD2 (6 bases). Germline CDR1 reads SGHTA; CDR2 reads FQGNSA. CDR3 length: 16 amino acids. V lost 1 base and J 4 bases, leaving 14 bases between the germline ends. The DNA for the CDR3 is TGTGCCAGCAGCTTAGGGCCAGCGGGTATATACAATGAGCAGTTCTTC. Translating it yields CASSLGPAGIYNEQFF.

The table lists this clone with a few counts. This chain joins TRBV13 and TRBJ1-6, with D perhaps TRBD1 (5 bases). V lost 7 bases to trimming and J lost 0 bases, with 10 bases between them. The CDR3 is made up of 15 amino acids. Germline V lookup: CDR1 PRHDT, CDR2 FYEKMQ (reference sequence). In nucleotides, the CDR3 is TGTGCCAGCACCGCAGGGAGCTCCTATAATTCACCCCTCCACTTT. Its protein product is CASTAGSSYNSPLHF.

V and J are TRBV7-2 and TRBJ1-2; tentatively, D is TRBD1 (5 bases). Germline-derived CDR1 and CDR2 are SGHTA and FQGNSA. The CDR3 is 15 amino acids. Trimming pared 2 bases from V and 5 bases from J, leaving 15 bases between. CDR3 DNA: TGTGCCAGCAGCTTAACCGGGACCCCTCTTTATGGCTACACCTTC. Encoded protein: CASSLTGTPLYGYTF.

For the CDR3, the DNA is TGTGCCAGCAGTCCCGGGGTCAACAATGAGCAGTTCTTC. Amino acids: CASSPGVNNEQFF. The rearrangement joins TRBV27 to TRBJ2-1; possibly TRBD2 for D (5 bases). The V and J ends lost 5 bases and 5 bases respectively, with 10 bases between them. CDR3 size: 13 residues. Germline V CDR1 and CDR2: MNHEY, SMNVEV (reference sequence).

The V call is TRBV5-1, the J call TRBJ2-5; tentatively, D is TRBD2 (6 bases). There are 15 residues in the CDR3. Germline V gene data show CDR1 as SGHRS and CDR2 as YFSETQ. The V and J ends lost 4 bases and 7 bases respectively, with 20 bases between them. CDR3 sequence reads: CASSVDYGLVGTQYF. The CDR3 DNA follows: TGCGCCAGCAGCGTGGACTACGGGCTGGTGGGGACCCAGTACTTC.

The rearrangement links TRBV7-6 to TRBJ1-1; unclear D gene. The CDR3 runs to 13 residues. Germline V CDR1 and CDR2: SGHVS, FNYEAQ. V was trimmed by 3 bases and J by 2 bases, leaving 7 bases between them. CDR3 nucleotides: TGTGCCAGCAGCTTTGAGGGCAACACTGAAGCTTTCTTT. Encoded protein: CASSFEGNTEAFF.

The chain combines TRBV27 with TRBJ1-1; D is possibly TRBD1 (5 bases). The ends were cut back, 4 bases at V and 4 bases at J, with 13 bases in the middle. Germline V lookup: CDR1 MNHEY, CDR2 SMNVEV (reference sequence). This CDR3 contains 14 residues. The CDR3: CASSYNRLVTEAFF. The CDR3 bases are TGTGCCAGCAGTTACAACAGGTTGGTCACTGAAGCTTTCTTT.

The chain links TRBV18 to TRBJ1-1, with D perhaps matching TRBD1 (5 bases). Between the trimmed V and J ends, which lost 0 bases and 2 bases, there was a span of 16 bases. This CDR3 is 17 amino acids long. Germline V gene lookup returns CDR1 KGHSH and CDR2 LQKENI. The CDR3 DNA follows: TGTGCCAGCTCACCACCCTCCCCAGGCAGGGCTAACACTGAAGCTTTCTTT. This encodes CASSPPSPGRANTEAFF.

The V and J genes are TRBV5-1 and TRBJ2-5, with TRBD2 as a possible D gene (6 bases). Germline CDR1 SGHRS, CDR2 YFSETQ. V was cut by 9 bases and J by 5 bases, with 23 bases left in between. The CDR3 consists of 15 residues. The CDR3 loop is CATRSPGTGGETQYF. In DNA, the CDR3 is TGCGCCACCCGATCCCCCGGGACTGGCGGGGAGACCCAGTACTTC.

The rearrangement links TRBV4-3 to TRBJ1-2; 9 bases are shared with TRBD1. The CDR3 contains 14 residues. Germline assignment: CDR1 LGHNA and CDR2 YSLEER. V dropped 1 base and J dropped 5; count of bases not matched to a gene: 2. This CDR3 reads CASSQGTGAYGYTF. The CDR3 nucleotides read TGCGCCAGCAGCCAAGGGACAGGGGCATATGGCTACACCTTC.

This clone came up a few times. The rearrangement uses TRBV7-9 and TRBJ1-2; D may be TRBD1 (6 bases). Deletions cut 4 bases from V and 6 bases from J, with 15 bases between. The CDR3 is 14 residues long. Germline V gene lookup returns CDR1 SEHNR and CDR2 FQNEAQ (reference sequence). CDR3 in DNA: TGTGCCAGCAGCTCCAAGGGGGGACCCCATGGCTACACCTTC. As protein: CASSSKGGPHGYTF.

The rearrangement links TRBV10-1 to TRBJ2-5, with 8 bases aligning to TRBD1. Germline V lookup: CDR1 WNHNN, CDR2 SYGVQD (reference sequence). This CDR3 spans 14 amino acids. The junction had 8 bases not matched to a gene; V was cut back by 6 bases and J by 5 bases. The CDR3 protein is CASSRDRRDETQYF. The CDR3 nucleotides read TGCGCCAGCAGCCGGGACAGGCGGGATGAGACCCAGTACTTC.

The V call is TRBV9, the J call TRBJ2-5; possible D gene TRBD1, 5 bases. The germline CDR1 and CDR2 sequences are SGDLS and YYNGEE. Trimming took 0 bases from V and 2 from J, leaving 8 bases between them. The length of the CDR3 is 14 residues. The CDR3 loop reads CASSVVPGQETQYF. The CDR3 coding sequence is TGTGCCAGCAGCGTAGTGCCAGGGCAAGAGACCCAGTACTTC.

This clone was detected a few times. The rearrangement joins TRBV7-2 to TRBJ1-2; TRBD1 is a possible D gene (6 bases). CDR1 and CDR2 from the germline V gene are SGHTA and FQGNSA. This CDR3 has 16 residues. The V end lost 7 bases, the J end lost 5 bases, and 23 bases lay between the germline ends. This CDR3 reads CASTGGSAGNLYGYTF. The CDR3 nucleotides read TGTGCCAGCACCGGGGGCTCAGCGGGAAATTTATATGGCTACACCTTC.

This chain links TRBV7-9 with TRBJ1-2, with TRBD1 identical over 7 bases. Germline V gene lookup returns CDR1 SEHNR and CDR2 FQNEAQ (reference sequence). The CDR3 is 13 amino acids. The junction had 8 bases not matched to a gene; V was cut back by 5 bases and J by 8 bases. The CDR3 loop is CASSPRQGTGYTF. The CDR3 coding sequence is TGTGCCAGCAGCCCTCGACAGGGAACGGGCTACACCTTC.

The chain combines TRBV19 with TRBJ1-5; the match to TRBD1 covers 9 bases. Germline V gene data show CDR1 as LNHDA and CDR2 as SQIVND (reference sequence). This CDR3 is built from 15 residues. Trimming took 5 bases from V and 1 from J; bases not matched to a gene: 3. The CDR3 DNA follows: TGTGCCAGTAGTGACAGGGGGAACAGCAATCAGCCCCAGCATTTT. Its protein product is CASSDRGNSNQPQHF.

By sample fraction, this clone is medium-sized. V is TRBV7-2 and J is TRBJ2-7, with D uncertain. This CDR3 is built from 14 residues. Germline CDR1 and CDR2: SGHTA and FQGNSA. The V end was cut by 3 bases, the J end by 0 bases, with 9 bases between. Here the CDR3 DNA reads TGTGCCAGCAGCTTGACTCAAAGCTCCTACGAGCAGTACGTC. As protein: CASSLTQSSYEQYV.

The chain joins TRBV6-6 to TRBJ1-5, with D uncertain. The V and J ends lost 5 bases and 5 bases respectively, with 4 bases between them. Germline V lookup: CDR1 MNHNY, CDR2 SVGAGI (reference sequence). The CDR3 is 11 residues long. CDR3 amino acids: CASSGDQPQHF. DNA of the CDR3: TGTGCCAGCAGTGGAGATCAGCCCCAGCATTTT.

This chain connects TRBV19 to TRBJ2-2; D is possibly TRBD1 (5 bases). The CDR3 sequence is 16 residues long. CDR1 and CDR2 from the germline V gene are LNHDA and SQIVND (reference sequence). The ends were cut back, 3 bases at V and 0 bases at J, with 11 bases in the middle. Here the CDR3 DNA reads TGTGCCAGTAGTATGCCCCGGACATCGAACACCGGGGAGCTGTTTTTT. As protein: CASSMPRTSNTGELFF.

Only one count was recorded for this clone. This chain joins TRBV28 and TRBJ2-1; 8 nucleotides align to TRBD2. CDR3 length: 15 amino acids. Germline CDR1 and CDR2: MDHEN and SYDVKM. V dropped 4 bases and J dropped 5; count of bases not matched to a gene: 7. CDR3 sequence: CASSWRTSTDNEQFF. The DNA for the CDR3 is TGTGCCAGCAGTTGGCGGACTAGCACCGACAATGAGCAGTTCTTC.

This clone was recorded once. The gene calls are TRBV19 and TRBJ1-5; D remains ambiguous. Per the germline V gene, CDR1 is LNHDA and CDR2 is SQIVND (reference sequence). The CDR3 length is 17 residues. Deletions cut 4 bases from V and 4 bases from J, with 20 bases between. CDR3: CASSTADAVRFNQPQHF. CDR3 DNA sequence: TGTGCCAGTAGTACCGCGGACGCGGTAAGATTTAATCAGCCCCAGCATTTT. The variable domain in full, with the rest retrieved from reference TRBV19 and TRBJ1-5, is DGGITQSPKYLFRKEGQNVTLSCEQNLNHDAMYWYRQDPGQGLRLIYYSQIVNDFQKGDIAEGYSVSREKKESFPLTVTSAQKNPTAFYLCASSTADAVRFNQPQHFGDGTRLSIL.